Shown below are 7 T cell receptor beta chains from a single sample sequenced in a study of cytomegalovirus exposure and HLA in healthy donors. Primers for the PCR totalled 60 Vbeta and 13 Jbeta. Measured with immunoSEQ multiplex PCR; TCRdb has only the in-frame clones, and not every one. The repertoire holds under 250,000 clones, with about 85% as singletons. Sequenced: PBMCs. These receptors all stem from a girl aged 2 to 9 in good health and CMV-seronegative.

The chain recombines TRBV11-2 with TRBJ2-7; 8 positions match TRBD1. Trimming at V came to 2 bases and at J to 3 bases, leaving 6 bases not matched to a gene. The CDR3 sequence is 15 residues long. CDR1 SGHAT and CDR2 FQNNGV come from the germline V gene. The CDR3 loop reads CASSLLTGASYEQYF. The DNA for the CDR3 is TGTGCCAGCAGCTTACTGACAGGGGCGAGCTACGAGCAGTACTTC.

This clone was observed a single time. The genes are TRBV6-5 and TRBJ2-5; D unclear. Trimming left V 3 bases short and J 3 bases short, with 14 bases between. The CDR3 consists of 15 residues. Germline V lookup: CDR1 MNHEY, CDR2 SVGAGI. CDR3 sequence (DNA): TGTGCCAGCAGTTATAACCCGGGTACCAAAGAGACCCAGTACTTC. This sequence encodes CASSYNPGTKETQYF.

Only a few counts were recorded for this clone. CDR3 sequence (DNA): TGTGCCGGACAGGGACAGGGGTTTGGCTACACCTTC. This sequence encodes CAGQGQGFGYTF. This rearrangement joins TRBV6-1 to TRBJ1-2; TRBD1 matches 10 bases. Unmatched junction bases numbered 7, after V lost 11 bases and J lost 7 bases. Germline CDR1 MNHNS, CDR2 SASEGT. This CDR3 comprises 12 residues.

V and J are TRBV18 and TRBJ1-5, with D unclear. Trimming shortened V by 3 bases and J by 8 bases, and 11 bases separated the two germline ends. The CDR3 covers 13 residues. Germline CDR1 KGHSH, CDR2 LQKENI. This chain's CDR3 is CASSPTRAEPQHF. Written as DNA, the CDR3 is TGTGCCAGCTCACCGACCCGTGCGGAGCCCCAGCATTTT.

The chain recombines TRBV2 with TRBJ2-1; the match to TRBD1 covers 8 bases. The CDR3 has 15 amino acids. Germline assignment: CDR1 SNHLY and CDR2 FYNNEI. V trimming: 6 bases; J trimming: 0 bases; junction bases outside the gene matches: 4. The CDR3, as DNA: TGTGCCAGCAGAAGACAGGGGCCCTCCTACAATGAGCAGTTCTTC. It specifies CASRRQGPSYNEQFF. The full variable domain, with the rest looked up from reference TRBV2 and TRBJ2-1, is EPEVTQTPSHQVTQMGQEVILRCVPISNHLYFYWYRQILGQKVEFLVSFYNNEISEKSEIFDDQFSVERPDGSNFTLKIRSTKLEDSAMYFCASRRQGPSYNEQFFGPGTRLTVL.

The CDR3 DNA sequence: TGTGCCAGCAGCTTAGTTTCCGCGGGAGGGGCCTACGAGCAGTACTTC. Translating it yields CASSLVSAGGAYEQYF. The chain carries TRBV11-2 and TRBJ2-7; 9 bases align to TRBD2. CDR1 and CDR2 (germline): SGHAT, FQNNGV. The CDR3 has 16 amino acids. V lost 1 base and J lost 2; bases outside the gene matches: 6.

The chain uses TRBV5-4 and TRBJ1-1, with TRBD1 as a possible D gene (5 bases). Germline lookup yields CDR1 SGHNT and CDR2 YYREEE (reference sequence). The V end was cut by 2 bases, the J end by 0 bases, with 17 bases between. The CDR3 is made up of 17 amino acids. The CDR3 DNA reads TGTGCCAGCAGCTTAAGGGGTTATGGGGTCCTGAACACTGAAGCTTTCTTT. Amino acids: CASSLRGYGVLNTEAFF.